The 11 T cell receptor gamma chains in this list originate from one sample, sequenced in a study of Vδ1+ human thymocytes. The study, taken as a whole, reports: Thymic TRG and TRD repertoires appeared highly polyclonal.

RNA was extracted from the cells and then reverse transcribed. Multiplex PCR used pooled V-gene forward primers and a constant-region reverse primer to amplify CDR3s. TCRdb re-called the multiplex PCR reads through CATT. The sample records some 37,000 gamma-chain clones, just over 20% being singletons. No antigens are known for them. The sequenced sample consisted of Vdelta1+ gamma-delta thymocytes from the thymus. Subset of the sample: FACS-sorted CD3+ TCRalphabeta- TCRVdelta1+ TCRVdelta2- thymocytes. These receptors were collected from a girl less than two years old who had congenital heart surgery.

This clone was picked up a small number of times. The V call is TRGV9, the J call TRGJP1. The CDR3 has 12 residues. Per the germline V gene, CDR1 is GITISATS and CDR2 is ISYDGTV (reference sequence). Trimming at V came to 4 bases and at J to 8 bases, leaving 4 bases not matched to a gene. CDR3 coding DNA: TGTGCCTTGTGGGAACAAGGTTGGTTCAAGATATTT. It translates to CALWEQGWFKIF.

This clone was counted a few times. The chain has TRGV9 and TRGJP2. Germline CDR1 reads GITISATS; CDR2 reads ISYDGTV (reference sequence). The V segment lost 1 base and the J segment 7 bases; nucleotides outside the gene matches: 3. The CDR3 is 13 residues long. The CDR3 reads CALWEVHDWIKTF. CDR3 bases: TGTGCCTTGTGGGAGGTCCATGATTGGATCAAGACGTTT.

The table lists this clone with a few counts. Given a much more abundant clone one base away, this may be a read error. This chain links TRGV3 with TRGJ1 or TRGJ2. The CDR3 consists of 11 residues. Per germline, CDR1 VTNTFY and CDR2 YDVSTARD (reference sequence). V was pared by 6 bases and J by 5 bases, with 4 bases of the junction left unmatched. The CDR3 DNA follows: TGTGCCACCTGGTACGATTATAAGAAACTCTTT. Its translation: CATWYDYKKLF.

To note about this clone: The same CDR3 is also encoded by other DNA sequences in this sample. The J gene is TRGJ1 or TRGJ2, the V gene TRGV2. Germline CDR1 and CDR2: EGSNGY and YDSYNSKV. CDR3 size: 14 residues. Germline trimming cut 0 bases from V and 7 bases from J; bases unmatched to any gene: 9. CDR3 DNA sequence: TGTGCCACCTGGGACGGGCCTAGGAGGTATAAGAAACTCTTT. Its translation: CATWDGPRRYKKLF.

This clone was detected a few times. The same CDR3 also results from other DNA sequences found in this sample. This sequence joins TRGV2 and TRGJP2. Germline V lookup: CDR1 EGSNGY, CDR2 YDSYNSKV. The CDR3 spans 15 residues. The V and J ends lost 0 bases and 5 bases, in that order; junction bases with no gene match: 6. The CDR3 loop is CATWDGLRSDWIKTF. Written as DNA, the CDR3 is TGTGCCACCTGGGACGGGCTTAGAAGTGATTGGATCAAGACGTTT.

This chain connects TRGV4 to TRGJP1. Germline CDR1 and CDR2: EGSTGY and YDSYTSSV. V lost 5 bases to trimming and J lost 6 bases; unmatched junction nucleotides: 6. This CDR3 spans 13 amino acids. CDR3 bases: TGTGCCACCTGGGTTCCTTCTGGTTGGTTCAAGATATTT. Protein sequence: CATWVPSGWFKIF.

This clone was seen only a few times. The chain links TRGV8 to TRGJ1 or TRGJ2. Germline lookup yields CDR1 VENAVY and CDR2 YDSYNSRV. The V gene end was trimmed by 2 bases and the J gene end by 4 bases; junction bases not matched to a gene: 8. This CDR3 spans 14 amino acids. CDR3 amino acids: CATWDKLRYYKKLF. The CDR3 nucleotides are TGTGCCACCTGGGATAAATTAAGGTATTATAAGAAACTCTTT.

The V gene is TRGV2, the J gene TRGJ1 or TRGJ2. This CDR3 is 13 amino acids long. Germline CDR1 EGSNGY, CDR2 YDSYNSKV. The junction had 15 bases not matched to a gene; V was cut back by 0 bases and J by 16 bases. CDR3 protein: CATWDGPGKPKLF. In DNA form, the CDR3 reads TGTGCCACCTGGGACGGGCCGGGTAAGCCTAAGCTCTTT.

This clone has more than one count but fewer than ten. The rearrangement links TRGV3 to TRGJ1 or TRGJ2. The germline V gene encodes CDR1 VTNTFY and CDR2 YDVSTARD (reference sequence). The ends lost 3 bases at V and 3 bases at J; junction bases unmatched: 11. This CDR3 comprises 15 residues. This chain's CDR3 is CATWDGPNFYYKKLF. CDR3 coding DNA: TGTGCCACCTGGGACGGGCCAAATTTTTATTATAAGAAACTCTTT.

On this clone: Since a much larger clone is just one base distant, this may be a read error. This sample includes further DNA sequences coding for the same CDR3. V and J are TRGV9 and TRGJ1 or TRGJ2. The V gene's germline CDR1 is GITISATS and CDR2 ISYDGTV (reference sequence). V dropped 4 bases and J dropped 3; count of bases not matched to a gene: 3. The CDR3 has 12 residues. The CDR3 bases are TGTGCCTTGTGGGAAGGTTATTATAAGAAACTCTTT. Protein product: CALWEGYYKKLF.

In its sample, this clone was seen a few times. The same CDR3 can be traced to other DNA sequences in this sample. The rearrangement links TRGV9 to TRGJ1 or TRGJ2. This CDR3 has 13 amino acids. J was trimmed by 7 bases and V by 0 bases; bases with no gene match: 6. Germline V gene data show CDR1 as GITISATS and CDR2 as ISYDGTV (reference sequence). The CDR3 is CALWEVRNYKKLF. CDR3 DNA: TGTGCCTTGTGGGAGGTGCGTAACTATAAGAAACTCTTT.